The entry below gives a single T cell receptor (beta chain) sequence along with its context. The sample belongs to a study of blood T cell repertoires in COVID-19. Turning to the study itself: The cDNA or gDNA used as material had been derived from T cells, B-cell-depleted T cells, or PBMCs.

Sequenced by immunoSEQ multiplex PCR; TCRdb stores in-frame clones only, minus some. Of fewer than 40,000 clones listed, approximately 91% are singletons. Germline CDR1 reads LNHDA; CDR2 reads SQIVND (reference sequence). This CDR3 contains 17 residues. After removal of 3 bases from V and 6 bases from J, the junction contained 13 bases not matched to a gene. The rearrangement joins TRBV19 to TRBJ1-1, with TRBD1 identical over 10 bases. The source material was peripheral blood. The clonotype originates from an elderly woman with active or convalescent COVID-19. CDR3 sequence (DNA): TGTGCCAGTAGTATGCGGCAACGACAGGGGGCGATTCCTGAAGCTTTCTTT. This encodes CASSMRQRQGAIPEAFF.